Below, 25 T cell receptor beta chains from the same sample are listed, as sequenced in a study of early T cells in non-severe SARS-CoV-2 infection. TCRdb fed the 5' RACE reads into MiXCR, producing one record per CDR3 protein. The sample lists 66,000 or so distinct CDR3 sequences; 10% to 12% were seen once. Sequencing was performed on whole blood. All receptors come from an adult who was a healthcare worker with PCR-confirmed SARS-CoV-2 infection or an uninfected control (not recorded which).

The sample holds many counts of this clonotype. The chain uses TRBV18 and TRBJ1-4; D is unresolved. Germline CDR1 reads KGHSH; CDR2 reads LQKENI. This CDR3 has 15 amino acids. Between the trimmed V and J ends, which lost 3 bases and 7 bases, there was a span of 15 bases. The DNA of the CDR3 is TGTGCCAGCTCACCCCGGTCCGCCCGGGGTGAAAAACTGTTTTTT. Protein: CASSPRSARGEKLFF.

The sample holds a few counts of this clonotype. This chain links TRBV23-1 with TRBJ2-5; D is possibly TRBD2 (5 bases). TRBV23-1 is placed among ORFs of uncertain function. This CDR3 is built from 15 residues. The ends were cut back, 2 bases at V and 5 bases at J, with 15 bases in the middle. The CDR3 region has the DNA TGCGCCAGCAGTCAACACGGGAAGGGAGCGGAGACCCAGTACTTC. The encoded protein is CASSQHGKGAETQYF.

The sample holds many counts of this clonotype. The chain carries TRBV7-9 and TRBJ1-3, with D hard to call. Trimming stripped 5 bases from V and 7 bases from J, with 21 bases between. Looked up from germline, CDR1 is SEHNR and CDR2 is FQNEAQ (reference sequence). The CDR3 has 16 residues. This CDR3 reads CASSGRFSSGGNTIYF. The CDR3 coding sequence is TGTGCCAGCAGCGGCCGCTTTAGCTCTGGAGGGAACACCATATATTTT.

The table lists this clonotype with many counts. V gene TRBV5-1 combines with J gene TRBJ1-4, with a tentative D call TRBD1 (5 bases). CDR1 and CDR2 (germline): SGHRS, YFSETQ. V was clipped by 4 bases and J by 8 bases, with 18 bases between them. The CDR3 is 15 residues long. The CDR3 sequence is CASSPTPGRVEKLFF. The CDR3 DNA reads TGCGCCAGCAGCCCAACCCCAGGGCGTGTCGAAAAACTGTTTTTT.

This clonotype was seen only a few times. This rearrangement joins TRBV20-1 to TRBJ1-6; weak D call: TRBD1 (5 bases). The ends were cut back, 3 bases at V and 0 bases at J, with 12 bases in the middle. CDR1 DFQATT and CDR2 SNEGSKA come from the germline V gene (reference sequence). The CDR3 runs 16 residues. The CDR3 coding sequence is TGCAGTGCTAGGGCAGGGCGCAGCTCCTATAATTCACCCCTCCACTTT. This translates into CSARAGRSSYNSPLHF.

This clonotype was seen at least ten times. This chain connects TRBV6-2 or TRBV6-3 to TRBJ2-1; TRBD2 matches 10 bases. The CDR3 has 15 residues. V was pared by 6 bases and J by 4 bases, with 6 bases of the junction left unmatched. Germline CDR1 is MNHEY and CDR2 is SVGEGT. The CDR3 spells CASRPLAGVYNEQFF. CDR3 DNA: TGTGCCAGCAGGCCTCTAGCGGGGGTATACAATGAGCAGTTCTTC.

This clonotype came up many times. The rearrangement links TRBV7-6 to TRBJ2-4, with TRBD2 identical over 9 bases. The V gene end was trimmed by 1 base and the J gene end by 8 bases; junction bases not matched to a gene: 6. CDR3 size: 15 residues. Germline lookup yields CDR1 SGHVS and CDR2 FNYEAQ. The DNA of the CDR3 is TGTGCCAGCAGCTTAGGTAGCGGGGGCCGAGACATTCAGTACTTC. It codes for CASSLGSGGRDIQYF.

The rearrangement joins TRBV12-3 or TRBV12-4 to TRBJ2-5; 7 bases are a match to TRBD1. This CDR3 is built from 12 residues. The V and J ends lost 11 bases and 1 base, in that order; junction bases with no gene match: 4. As DNA, the CDR3 is TGTGCCGTTCGGGACAGCCAAGAGACCCAGTACTTC. Translating it yields CAVRDSQETQYF.

The chain joins TRBV28 to TRBJ1-4; D is unresolved. V lost 2 bases and J lost 7, with 2 bases in between. Germline assignment: CDR1 MDHEN and CDR2 SYDVKM. CDR3 length equals 11 residues. CDR3 sequence reads: CASSLVEKLFF. In nucleotides, the CDR3 is TGTGCCAGCAGTTTAGTTGAAAAACTGTTTTTT.

This clonotype was seen repeatedly, ten times or more. The V and J genes are TRBV5-1 and TRBJ2-2, with a tentative D call TRBD2 (7 bases). The CDR3 contains 16 residues. The germline CDR1 and CDR2 sequences are SGHRS and YFSETQ. The germline V and J ends were trimmed by 4 bases and 0 bases, with 13 bases remaining between them. The CDR3 DNA is TGCGCCAGCAGCCCGGGGGCGGGGGCGAACACCGGGGAGCTGTTTTTT. Translating gives CASSPGAGANTGELFF.

This clonotype was seen repeatedly, ten times or more. V and J are TRBV3-1 and TRBJ1-1; no clear D. CDR3 length: 13 residues. Germline values: CDR1 LGHDT, CDR2 YNNKEL (reference sequence). V was cut by 3 bases and J by 4 bases, with 9 bases left in between. The CDR3 is CASSHGSGTEAFF. The DNA for the CDR3 is TGTGCCAGCAGCCACGGATCCGGCACTGAAGCTTTCTTT. Drawing the rest from reference TRBV3-1 and TRBJ1-1, the complete variable domain is DTAVSQTPKYLVTQMGNDKSIKCEQNLGHDTMYWYKQDSKKFLKIMFSYNNKELIINETVPNRFSPKSPDKAHLNLHINSLELGDSAVYFCASSHGSGTEAFFGQGTRLTVV.

This clonotype was found many times. The chain employs TRBV6-1 and TRBJ1-4, with D tentatively TRBD1 (6 bases). The germline V and J ends were trimmed by 5 bases and 4 bases, with 14 bases remaining between them. CDR1 and CDR2 (germline): MNHNS, SASEGT. The CDR3 sequence is 15 residues long. CDR3 bases: TGTGCCAGCAGTTTCAACGGACAGTATAATGAAAAACTGTTTTTT. Residues: CASSFNGQYNEKLFF.

This clonotype appeared many times. This chain links TRBV5-4 with TRBJ1-6; maybe TRBD1 (5 bases). V was trimmed by 4 bases and J by 9 bases, leaving 14 bases between them. Germline loops: CDR1 SGHNT, CDR2 YYREEE (reference sequence). The CDR3 has 14 residues. The CDR3 sequence: CASSPGAPGSPLHF. In nucleotides, the CDR3 is TGTGCCAGCAGCCCCGGGGCGCCGGGTTCACCCCTCCACTTT.

This clonotype was counted many times. Here the CDR3 DNA reads TGTGCCAGCAGTGGGACAGTTCCCTCCTACGAGCAGTACTTC. It translates to CASSGTVPSYEQYF. The chain has TRBV6-2 or TRBV6-3 and TRBJ2-7; 7 positions agree with TRBD1. V lost 5 bases to trimming and J lost 0 bases; unmatched junction nucleotides: 4. The CDR3 runs 14 residues. Germline V lookup: CDR1 MNHEY, CDR2 SVGEGT.

This clonotype has just a few counts. The chain is built from TRBV6-5 and TRBJ1-2, with D uncertain. The germline V gene has CDR1 MNHEY and CDR2 SVGAGI. V was clipped by 5 bases and J by 3 bases, with 22 bases between them. The CDR3 is 17 amino acids. CDR3 protein: CASSPTELGALHYGYTF. The CDR3 DNA reads TGTGCCAGCAGTCCTACGGAACTGGGCGCACTCCACTATGGCTACACCTTC.

Many counts were recorded for this clonotype. V gene TRBV20-1 combines with J gene TRBJ2-2; 9 bases map to TRBD1. The CDR3 loop spans 16 amino acids. Losses at the gene ends were 0 bases for V and 3 bases for J; bases not matched to a gene: 5. CDR1 is DFQATT and CDR2 is SNEGSKA in the germline V gene (reference sequence). The CDR3 DNA reads as TGCAGTGCTAGAGATATAAGACAGGGGGACACCGGGGAGCTGTTTTTT. This translates into CSARDIRQGDTGELFF.

The gene calls are TRBV7-2 and TRBJ2-3; TRBD1 matches 8 bases. J lost 0 bases, V lost 5 bases, and 4 bases had no gene match. This CDR3 is built from 15 residues. The germline CDR1 and CDR2 sequences are SGHTA and FQGNSA. CDR3 loop: CASSPDRGSTDTQYF. The CDR3 nucleotides are TGTGCCAGCAGCCCCGACAGGGGTAGCACAGATACGCAGTATTTT. The whole variable domain, filled in from reference TRBV7-2 and TRBJ2-3, reads GAGVSQSPSNKVTEKGKDVELRCDPISGHTALYWYRQSLGQGLEFLIYFQGNSAPDKSGLPSDRFSAERTGGSVSTLTIQRTQQEDSAVYLCASSPDRGSTDTQYFGPGTRLTVL.

This clonotype was seen repeatedly, ten times or more. The chain carries TRBV5-1 and TRBJ1-2; 8 nucleotides align to TRBD1. The CDR3 totals 16 residues. In germline, CDR1 is SGHRS, CDR2 YFSETQ. Unmatched junction bases numbered 16, after V lost 5 bases and J lost 7 bases. The CDR3 protein is CASSFSPPGQGGGYTF. Here the CDR3 DNA reads TGCGCCAGCAGTTTTTCCCCTCCCGGACAGGGAGGTGGCTACACCTTC.

In this sample, this clonotype turned up many times. The chain employs TRBV6-1 and TRBJ2-7; D remains unclear. Germline CDR1 is MNHNS and CDR2 is SASEGT. V gave up 10 bases and J gave up 1 base, with 5 bases separating them. CDR3 length: 10 residues. CDR3 loop: CATLSYEQYF. In DNA form, the CDR3 reads TGTGCCACCCTATCCTACGAGCAGTACTTC.

J is TRBJ2-5 and V is TRBV3-1; 10 nucleotides align to TRBD1. The CDR3 is 17 residues long. V shed 0 bases and J 5 bases; nucleotides not matched to a gene: 9. Looked up from germline, CDR1 is LGHDT and CDR2 is YNNKEL (reference sequence). The CDR3 region is CASSQDHPTGGTETQYF. CDR3 DNA sequence: TGTGCCAGCAGCCAAGACCACCCGACAGGGGGCACGGAGACCCAGTACTTC.

This clonotype was observed at least ten times. J is TRBJ1-4 and V is TRBV4-1; D is unclear. CDR3 length equals 13 residues. V lost 1 base and J lost 8, with 8 bases in between. Germline CDR1 reads MGHRA; CDR2 reads YSYEKL. The CDR3 coding sequence is TGCGCCAGCAGCCAAGTAGTGGGAGAAAAACTGTTTTTT. It is translated as CASSQVVGEKLFF.

This chain connects TRBV11-2 to TRBJ2-5; D gene ambiguous. This CDR3 contains 13 residues. The V gene lost 2 bases and the J gene lost 0 bases, with 4 bases spanning the gap. CDR1 is SGHAT and CDR2 is FQNNGV in the germline V gene. The CDR3 region has the DNA TGTGCCAGCAGCTTATACTACCAAGAGACCCAGTACTTC. Protein: CASSLYYQETQYF.

This clonotype came up many times. This chain links TRBV6-2 or TRBV6-3 with TRBJ1-1, with 8 bases lining up with TRBD1. J lost 1 base, V lost 7 bases, and 5 bases had no gene match. The CDR3 runs 14 residues. Looked up from germline, CDR1 is MNHEY and CDR2 is SVGEGT. DNA of the CDR3: TGTGCCAGCAAGAGGACAGGGCAGAACACTGAAGCTTTCTTT. Its protein is CASKRTGQNTEAFF.

The chain employs TRBV3-1 and TRBJ1-6; no clear D gene. The germline V gene has CDR1 LGHDT and CDR2 YNNKEL (reference sequence). The V end lost 0 bases, the J end lost 7 bases, and 13 bases lay between the germline ends. The CDR3 is made up of 16 amino acids. The CDR3 sequence: CASSQEQTLMNSPLHF. The CDR3 bases are TGTGCCAGCAGCCAAGAACAGACTTTGATGAATTCACCCCTCCACTTT.

Many counts were recorded for this clonotype. This chain uses TRBV7-9 with TRBJ1-2, with D possibly being TRBD1 (5 bases). This CDR3 is built from 14 residues. Germline V CDR1 and CDR2: SEHNR, FQNEAQ (reference sequence). With 3 bases removed from V and 0 bases from J, the gap between germline ends came to 8 bases. The CDR3 nucleotides read TGTGCCAGCAGCTTGGTCAGGGCTAACTATGGCTACACCTTC. Its translation: CASSLVRANYGYTF.